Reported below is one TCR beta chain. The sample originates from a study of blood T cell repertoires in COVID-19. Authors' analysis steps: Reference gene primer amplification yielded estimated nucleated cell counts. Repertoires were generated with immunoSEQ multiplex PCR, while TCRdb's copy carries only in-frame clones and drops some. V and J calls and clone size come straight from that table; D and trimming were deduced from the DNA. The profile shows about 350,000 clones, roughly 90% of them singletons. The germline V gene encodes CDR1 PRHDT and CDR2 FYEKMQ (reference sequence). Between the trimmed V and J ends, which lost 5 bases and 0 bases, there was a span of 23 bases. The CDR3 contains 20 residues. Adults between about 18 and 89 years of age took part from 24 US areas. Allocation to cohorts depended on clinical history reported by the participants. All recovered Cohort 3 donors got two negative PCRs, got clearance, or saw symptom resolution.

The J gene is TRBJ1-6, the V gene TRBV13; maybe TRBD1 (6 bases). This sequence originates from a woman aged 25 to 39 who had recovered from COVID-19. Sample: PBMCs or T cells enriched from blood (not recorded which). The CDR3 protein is CASSGWDNKRKSSYNSPLHF. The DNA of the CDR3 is TGTGCCAGCAGCGGATGGGACAATAAACGAAAAAGCTCCTATAATTCACCCCTCCACTTT.